Each of the 23 T cell receptor beta chains below was sequenced from the same sample in a study of Ad26.COV2.S vaccination and SARS-CoV-2 variants. The method was immunoSEQ multiplex PCR; TCRdb's version includes in-frame clones alone and lacks a portion of them. The repertoire holds tens of thousands of clones, with about 80% as singletons. The starting material was peripheral blood, obtained after recovery from COVID-19. The receptors derive from a human donor who had recovered from COVID-19.

V and J are TRBV4-1 and TRBJ2-1; unclear D gene. V was cut by 4 bases and J by 1 base, with 11 bases left in between. This CDR3 contains 15 residues. CDR1 MGHRA and CDR2 YSYEKL come from the germline V gene. The CDR3 bases are TGCGCCAGCAGCCTAGACCTAGTGTCCTACAATGAGCAGTTCTTC. Translation: CASSLDLVSYNEQFF.

The rearrangement uses TRBV29-1 and TRBJ1-2; D call uncertain. Germline V gives CDR1 SQVTM, CDR2 ANQGSEA. This CDR3 comprises 13 residues. V was pared by 6 bases and J by 0 bases, with 11 bases between. The CDR3 nucleotides read TGCAGCGTATCTCCAGGAGCTAACTATGGCTACACCTTC. As protein: CSVSPGANYGYTF.

This chain links TRBV5-4 with TRBJ2-3; D is perhaps TRBD2 (7 bases). The CDR3 length is 16 residues. Germline CDR1 SGHNT, CDR2 YYREEE (reference sequence). The V end was cut by 1 base, the J end by 2 bases, with 14 bases between. The CDR3 here is CASSLLVGGLTDTQYF. DNA of the CDR3: TGTGCCAGCAGCTTGTTGGTCGGGGGGCTCACAGATACGCAGTATTTT.

The V and J genes are TRBV7-9 and TRBJ2-2; possible D gene TRBD1, 6 bases. The V gene lost 8 bases and the J gene lost 6 bases, with 16 bases spanning the gap. Germline CDR1 reads SEHNR; CDR2 reads FQNEAQ (reference sequence). The CDR3 is 14 residues long. In DNA, the CDR3 is TGTGCCAGCGAGTTTTTAGGGGGTCCCGGGGAGCTGTTTTTT. Protein: CASEFLGGPGELFF.

This clone occurred once. The CDR3 bases are TGTGCCAGCAGCCCCACTTCGGACAGCAGGATGGGAGGCTACACCTTC. This gives the protein CASSPTSDSRMGGYTF. This chain connects TRBV7-3 to TRBJ1-2; D may be TRBD1 (6 bases). The germline V and J ends were trimmed by 5 bases and 8 bases, with 24 bases remaining between them. The CDR3 has 16 amino acids. The germline V gene encodes CDR1 SGHTA and CDR2 FQGTGA. Using reference TRBV7-3 and TRBJ1-2 for the parts outside the CDR3, the full variable domain is GAGVSQTPSNKVTEKGKYVELRCDPISGHTALYWYRQSLGQGPEFLIYFQGTGAADDSGLPNDRFFAVRPEGSVSTLKIQRTERGDSAVYLCASSPTSDSRMGGYTFGSGTRLTVV.

This rearrangement joins TRBV25-1 to TRBJ2-5, with D perhaps matching TRBD1 (6 bases). The CDR3 is 14 residues long. Trimming stripped 3 bases from V and 2 bases from J, with 10 bases between. In germline, CDR1 is MGHDK, CDR2 SYGVNS. This CDR3 reads CASSETGTQETQYF. The CDR3 DNA is TGTGCCAGCAGTGAGACAGGAACGCAAGAGACCCAGTACTTC.

This chain joins TRBV5-6 and TRBJ2-1; perhaps TRBD1 as D (6 bases). V was cut by 3 bases and J by 2 bases, with 15 bases left in between. Germline assignment: CDR1 SGHDT and CDR2 YYEEEE. This CDR3 is 16 amino acids long. DNA for the CDR3: TGTGCCAGCAGCTCCCTGCTCCAGGGGCCCTACAATGAGCAGTTCTTC. Protein: CASSSLLQGPYNEQFF.

This clone occurred once. The rearrangement joins TRBV5-6 to TRBJ2-3; 8 nucleotides align to TRBD2. This CDR3 is 15 amino acids long. V shed 4 bases and J 4 bases; nucleotides not matched to a gene: 8. The germline V gene encodes CDR1 SGHDT and CDR2 YYEEEE. DNA for the CDR3: TGTGCCAGCAGCCGGGGACTAGTGGGGTCAGATACGCAGTATTTT. Amino acid sequence: CASSRGLVGSDTQYF.

The chain recombines TRBV19 with TRBJ1-5, with 8 bases lining up with TRBD1. CDR1 is LNHDA, CDR2 SQIVND, per germline (reference sequence). The J segment lost 1 base and the V segment lost 0 bases, leaving 11 bases of the junction unmatched. The CDR3 is 19 amino acids. In nucleotides, the CDR3 is TGTGCCAGTAGTATAGATTCCATTCCAGGGGGCGGAAGCAATCAGCCCCAGCATTTT. Its protein is CASSIDSIPGGGSNQPQHF.

This chain uses TRBV10-3 with TRBJ2-1; D is perhaps TRBD1 (6 bases). This CDR3 region has 12 residues. V was cut by 0 bases and J by 11 bases, with 8 bases left in between. The germline V gene has CDR1 ENHRY and CDR2 SYGVKD. Here the CDR3 reads CAISESQGKQFF. CDR3 sequence (DNA): TGTGCCATCAGTGAGTCGCAGGGGAAGCAGTTCTTC.

This clone is a singleton in its sample. Written as DNA, the CDR3 is TGTGCCTGGAGTGCCCACAGGGGCCCTTCGGAGACCCAGTACTTC. Residues: CAWSAHRGPSETQYF. The chain combines TRBV30 with TRBJ2-5; TRBD1 aligns across 7 bases. The germline gives CDR1 GTSNPN, CDR2 SVGIG (reference sequence). The CDR3 runs 15 residues. J lost 5 bases, V lost 1 base, and 10 bases had no gene match.

The rearrangement links TRBV6-5 to TRBJ2-7, with D possibly being TRBD1 (8 bases). In germline, CDR1 is MNHEY, CDR2 SVGAGI. The V end was cut by 0 bases, the J end by 7 bases, with 19 bases between. The CDR3 contains 16 residues. The CDR3 nucleotides are TGTGCCAGCAGTTACTCAGGACAGGGAGGGATCGGAGAGCAGTACTTC. Its translation is CASSYSGQGGIGEQYF.

The V call is TRBV27, the J call TRBJ1-4; tentative D call: TRBD1 (6 bases). Deletions cut 5 bases from V and 3 bases from J, with 25 bases between. This CDR3 contains 19 residues. Germline lookup yields CDR1 MNHEY and CDR2 SMNVEV (reference sequence). CDR3 nucleotide sequence: TGTGCCAGCAGTGTCAGTCGAAACAGGGTTAAGCGAGCTAATGAAAAACTGTTTTTT. Encoded protein: CASSVSRNRVKRANEKLFF.

The rearrangement uses TRBV18 and TRBJ1-2; no definite D call. The germline V and J ends were trimmed by 8 bases and 4 bases, with 17 bases remaining between them. CDR3 length equals 14 residues. CDR1 is KGHSH, CDR2 LQKENI, per germline. Written as DNA, the CDR3 is TGTGCCAGCCAAACCGGATTCAACTCCTATGGCTACACCTTC. Encoded protein: CASQTGFNSYGYTF.

The V call is TRBV15, the J call TRBJ2-3; no reliable D call. V lost 2 bases and J lost 0, with 6 bases in between. Germline loops: CDR1 LNHNV, CDR2 YYDKDF (reference sequence). The CDR3 has 14 residues. DNA for the CDR3: TGTGCCACCAGCAGAAGTTTAAGCACAGATACGCAGTATTTT. Translation: CATSRSLSTDTQYF.

The rearrangement joins TRBV6-5 to TRBJ1-2, with 7 bases identical to TRBD1. Trimming removed 7 bases from V and 8 bases from J; junction bases left unmatched: 10. Germline assignment: CDR1 MNHEY and CDR2 SVGAGI. The CDR3 has 13 amino acids. This chain's CDR3 is CASILETGSGYTF. CDR3 sequence (DNA): TGTGCCAGCATTCTGGAGACAGGGTCCGGCTACACCTTC.

The rearrangement joins TRBV18 to TRBJ1-1, with 9 bases matching TRBD1. The CDR3 totals 14 residues. V lost 5 bases and J lost 3; bases outside the gene matches: 4. The germline CDR1 and CDR2 sequences are KGHSH and LQKENI. The CDR3: CASSSRTGDTEAFF. The CDR3 DNA is TGTGCCAGCTCATCCAGGACAGGGGACACTGAAGCTTTCTTT.

The CDR3 DNA follows: TGCAGTGTACAGGGGTTTGGCGGCTACACCTTC. Its protein product is CSVQGFGGYTF. V is TRBV20-1 and J is TRBJ1-2, with TRBD1 matching over 7 bases. CDR1 DFQATT and CDR2 SNEGSKA come from the germline V gene (reference sequence). The CDR3 spans 11 residues. V dropped 7 bases and J dropped 8; count of bases not matched to a gene: 7.

The chain employs TRBV5-1 and TRBJ2-1, with TRBD2 identical over 7 bases. With V trimmed by 6 bases and J by 7 bases, 13 bases remained unmatched. CDR1 is SGHRS, CDR2 YFSETQ, per germline. The length of the CDR3 is 15 residues. The CDR3 DNA follows: TGCGCCAGCACCACGGGGGAGGGAGCGGGGAATGAGCAGTTCTTC. Encoded protein: CASTTGEGAGNEQFF.

The chain uses TRBV3-1 (or the pseudogene TRBV3-2) and TRBJ2-2; D is perhaps TRBD2 (7 bases). Between the trimmed V and J ends, which lost 7 bases and 7 bases, there was a span of 22 bases. Germline V gene lookup returns CDR1 LGHDT and CDR2 YNNKEL (reference sequence). The CDR3 has 16 amino acids. This CDR3 is CASKQASIGGGGELFF. For the CDR3, the DNA is TGTGCCAGCAAACAGGCCTCTATAGGGGGGGGCGGGGAGCTGTTTTTT.

The chain combines TRBV27 with TRBJ1-6; D unclear. Germline V gene sequence: CDR1 MNHEY, CDR2 SMNVEV (reference sequence). The CDR3 consists of 14 residues. V was cut by 3 bases and J by 6 bases, with 9 bases left in between. Here the CDR3 DNA reads TGTGCCAGCAGTTTGGGTAATGCTAATTCACCCCTCCACTTT. Protein product: CASSLGNANSPLHF.

The V gene is TRBV20-1, the J gene TRBJ1-5; D is undetermined. CDR1 DFQATT and CDR2 SNEGSKA come from the germline V gene (reference sequence). Trimming cost V 3 bases and J 3 bases, with 15 bases left between them. This CDR3 is 15 amino acids long. The CDR3 coding sequence is TGCAGTGCTAGTCATTTCTCGGGTTCCAATCAGCCCCAGCATTTT. Translating gives CSASHFSGSNQPQHF.

V usage is TRBV5-4 and J usage is TRBJ1-1; no clear D. This CDR3 comprises 13 residues. Germline CDR1 and CDR2: SGHNT and YYREEE (reference sequence). Trimming removed 1 base from V and 2 bases from J, with 6 bases in between. CDR3 in amino acids: CASSLTGNTEAFF. The DNA of the CDR3 is TGTGCCAGCAGCTTGACCGGAAACACTGAAGCTTTCTTT.